The 4 T cell receptor beta chains presented below share a single source sample, sequenced in a study of blood T cell repertoires in COVID-19. Sequenced by immunoSEQ multiplex PCR; TCRdb stores in-frame clones only, minus some. Here the sample spans roughly 250,000 clones, about 91% being singletons. The sequenced material came from PBMCs or T cells enriched from blood (not recorded which). Receptors originate from a woman in her 40s with acute COVID-19.

The J gene is TRBJ2-2, the V gene TRBV29-1; 8 nucleotides align to TRBD2. Per germline, CDR1 SQVTM and CDR2 ANQGSEA. The junction had 8 bases not matched to a gene; V was cut back by 5 bases and J by 6 bases. The CDR3 covers 14 residues. CDR3 sequence reads: CSVLGAGVAGELFF. In DNA form, the CDR3 reads TGCAGCGTTTTAGGAGCGGGAGTGGCCGGGGAGCTGTTTTTT.

The rearrangement uses TRBV6-5 and TRBJ2-1, with 10 bases identical to TRBD2. CDR1 and CDR2 (germline): MNHEY, SVGAGI. CDR3 size: 15 residues. The trim removed 5 bases at V and 5 bases at J, leaving 6 bases unmatched. The CDR3 region has the DNA TGTGCCAGCAGTCTAGCGGGAGTAAGCCACAATGAGCAGTTCTTC. Translating it yields CASSLAGVSHNEQFF.

The rearrangement uses TRBV5-1 and TRBJ2-2; a weak D match, TRBD2 (6 bases). The CDR3 runs 15 residues. The germline CDR1 and CDR2 sequences are SGHRS and YFSETQ. Trimming stripped 1 base from V and 7 bases from J, with 14 bases between. The CDR3 DNA reads as TGCGCCAGCAGCTTGTCCTCAGGGCGGGGCGGGGAGCTGTTTTTT. Its translation is CASSLSSGRGGELFF.

This clone came up once. The V and J genes are TRBV28 and TRBJ1-5; 11 positions agree with TRBD1. The CDR3 totals 16 residues. Germline V lookup: CDR1 MDHEN, CDR2 SYDVKM. V dropped 5 bases and J dropped 4; count of bases not matched to a gene: 7. CDR3 amino acids: CASSPGDRGDNQPQHF. CDR3 in DNA: TGTGCCAGCAGTCCTGGGGACAGGGGGGATAATCAGCCCCAGCATTTT. The full variable domain, in which reference TRBV28 and TRBJ1-5 provide the parts outside the CDR3, is DVKVTQSSRYLVKRTGEKVFLECVQDMDHENMFWYRQDPGLGLRLIYFSYDVKMKEKGDIPEGYSVSREKKERFSLILESASTNQTSMYLCASSPGDRGDNQPQHFGDGTRLSIL.